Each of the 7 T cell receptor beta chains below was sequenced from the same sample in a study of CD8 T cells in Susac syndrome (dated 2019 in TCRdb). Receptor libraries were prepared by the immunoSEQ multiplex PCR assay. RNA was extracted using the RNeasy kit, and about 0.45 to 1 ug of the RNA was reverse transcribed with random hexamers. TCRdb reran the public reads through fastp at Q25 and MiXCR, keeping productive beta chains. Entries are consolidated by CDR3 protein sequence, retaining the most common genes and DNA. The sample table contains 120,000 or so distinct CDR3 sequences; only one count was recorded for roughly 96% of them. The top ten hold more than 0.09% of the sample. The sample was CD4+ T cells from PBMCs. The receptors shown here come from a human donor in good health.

This chain's CDR3 is CASTSPRTGRYTGELFF. The CDR3 DNA is TGTGCCAGCACCTCTCCCAGGACAGGGCGGTACACCGGGGAGCTGTTTTTT. The J gene is TRBJ2-2, the V gene TRBV27, with 8 bases matching TRBD1. CDR1 MNHEY and CDR2 SMNVEV come from the germline V gene (reference sequence). Trimming cost V 7 bases and J 3 bases; bases outside gene matches: 13. CDR3 length: 17 residues.

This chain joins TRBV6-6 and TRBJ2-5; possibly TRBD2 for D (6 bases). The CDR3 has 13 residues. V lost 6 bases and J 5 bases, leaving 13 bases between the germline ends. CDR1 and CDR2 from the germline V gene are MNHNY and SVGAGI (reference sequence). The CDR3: CASRLLARETQYF. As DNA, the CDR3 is TGTGCCAGCAGGTTACTAGCTAGGGAGACCCAGTACTTC.

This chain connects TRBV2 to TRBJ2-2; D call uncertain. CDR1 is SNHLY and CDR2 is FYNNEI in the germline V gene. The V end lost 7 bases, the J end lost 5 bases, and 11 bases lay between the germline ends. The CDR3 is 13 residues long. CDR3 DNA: TGTGCCAGCACTTCCGCAGTTACCGGGGAGCTGTTTTTT. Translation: CASTSAVTGELFF.

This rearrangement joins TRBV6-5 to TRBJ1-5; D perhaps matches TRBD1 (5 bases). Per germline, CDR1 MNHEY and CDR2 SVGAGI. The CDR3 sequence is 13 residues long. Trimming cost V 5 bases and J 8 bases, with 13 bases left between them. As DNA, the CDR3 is TGTGCCAGCAGTCCCCAACCCAGGGAGCCCCAGCATTTT. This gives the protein CASSPQPREPQHF.

CDR3 loop: CASGGGGNYGYTF. The CDR3 DNA is TGTGCCAGCGGGGGGGGAGGGAACTATGGCTACACCTTC. The J gene is TRBJ1-2, the V gene TRBV2; D is possibly TRBD1 (5 bases). CDR3 size: 13 residues. Germline CDR1 and CDR2: SNHLY and FYNNEI. Trimming removed 8 bases at V and 2 bases at J, with 12 bases between.

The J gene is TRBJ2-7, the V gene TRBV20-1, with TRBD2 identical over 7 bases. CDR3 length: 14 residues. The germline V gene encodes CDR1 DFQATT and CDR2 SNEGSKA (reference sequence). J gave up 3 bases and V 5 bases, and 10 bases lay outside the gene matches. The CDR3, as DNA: TGCAGTGCTGGAACGGGAGGTTCGGTCTACGAGCAGTACTTC. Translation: CSAGTGGSVYEQYF.

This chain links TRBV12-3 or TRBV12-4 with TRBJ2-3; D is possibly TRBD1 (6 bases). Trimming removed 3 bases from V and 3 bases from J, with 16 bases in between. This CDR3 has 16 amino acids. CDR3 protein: CASSFRLAQGTDTQYF. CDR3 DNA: TGTGCCAGCAGTTTCCGGCTAGCCCAGGGGACAGATACGCAGTATTTT.